A selection of T cell receptor beta chains follows, all from one sample in a study of shared clonotypes between healthy human individuals. Profiling relied on immunoSEQ multiplex PCR, and the TCRdb table lists in-frame clones only, not all of them. The sample records about 680,000 clones, under 95% being singletons. What was sequenced was naive CD8+ T cells sorted from blood. Receptors originate from a man aged 25-45 years in good health. Each CDR3 is given with its conserved first and last residue. The order of the fields is D gene, clone size, J gene, V gene, CDR3 protein, CDR3 DNA. D genes are given only for firm matches. Not all rows give a size; the values are once, few, many and, for expanded clones, a class.

D gene: TRBD1
clone size: -
J gene: TRBJ2-5
V gene: TRBV2
CDR3 protein: CASTGGTGGMETQYF
CDR3 DNA: TGTGCCAGCACCGGAGGGACAGGGGGGATGGAGACCCAGTACTTC

D gene: -
clone size: -
J gene: TRBJ1-1
V gene: TRBV5-1
CDR3 protein: CASSLVEGGGTEAFF
CDR3 DNA: TGCGCCAGCAGCCTGGTGGAGGGAGGTGGCACTGAAGCTTTCTTT

D gene: -
clone size: -
J gene: TRBJ2-3
V gene: TRBV5-5
CDR3 protein: CASRVGASTDTQYF
CDR3 DNA: TGTGCCAGCAGGGTGGGGGCTAGCACAGATACGCAGTATTTT

D gene: TRBD2
clone size: -
J gene: TRBJ2-7
V gene: TRBV5-8
CDR3 protein: CASSPGIAGAVDEQYF
CDR3 DNA: TGTGCCAGCAGCCCGGGGATAGCGGGAGCGGTGGACGAGCAGTACTTC

D gene: TRBD2
clone size: -
J gene: TRBJ2-2
V gene: TRBV7-8
CDR3 protein: CASSLNSQREQITGELFF
CDR3 DNA: TGTGCCAGCAGCTTAAACTCCCAGCGGGAGCAAATCACCGGGGAGCTGTTTTTT

D gene: -
clone size: -
J gene: TRBJ2-7
V gene: TRBV29-1
CDR3 protein: CSIISPLAATYEQYF
CDR3 DNA: TGCAGCATTATCTCCCCACTAGCTGCGACCTACGAGCAGTACTTC

D gene: -
clone size: -
J gene: TRBJ2-1
V gene: TRBV19
CDR3 protein: CASNSLGAGEQFF
CDR3 DNA: TGTGCCAGTAATTCTCTAGGGGCAGGGGAGCAGTTCTTC

D gene: -
clone size: -
J gene: TRBJ2-1
V gene: TRBV5-5
CDR3 protein: CASREGHSYNEQFF
CDR3 DNA: TGTGCCAGCAGAGAGGGACACTCCTACAATGAGCAGTTCTTC

D gene: -
clone size: -
J gene: TRBJ2-1
V gene: TRBV7-6
CDR3 protein: CASSLEWTGVLDEQFF
CDR3 DNA: TGTGCCAGCAGCTTAGAGTGGACGGGAGTCCTTGATGAGCAGTTCTTC

D gene: -
clone size: -
J gene: TRBJ2-2
V gene: TRBV29-1
CDR3 protein: CSVEDPSAGISEPGELFF
CDR3 DNA: TGCAGCGTTGAAGACCCCTCCGCGGGGATATCCGAACCCGGGGAGCTGTTTTTT

D gene: TRBD1
clone size: few
J gene: TRBJ2-7
V gene: TRBV5-6
CDR3 protein: CASSWTGYEQYF
CDR3 DNA: TGTGCCAGCAGCTGGACAGGGTACGAGCAGTACTTC

D gene: -
clone size: -
J gene: TRBJ1-1
V gene: TRBV2
CDR3 protein: CASSTMNTEAFF
CDR3 DNA: TGTGCCAGCTCGACGATGAACACTGAAGCTTTCTTT

D gene: -
clone size: -
J gene: TRBJ2-7
V gene: TRBV20-1
CDR3 protein: CSARLTYEQYF
CDR3 DNA: TGCAGTGCTAGACTTACATACGAGCAGTACTTC

D gene: TRBD2
clone size: -
J gene: TRBJ2-1
V gene: TRBV7-6
CDR3 protein: CASSFSGSTYNEQFF
CDR3 DNA: TGTGCCAGCAGCTTTAGCGGGAGCACCTACAATGAGCAGTTCTTC

D gene: TRBD2
clone size: few
J gene: TRBJ2-1
V gene: TRBV19
CDR3 protein: CASSILSGRPDNEQFF
CDR3 DNA: TGTGCCAGTAGTATATTGAGCGGGAGGCCCGACAATGAGCAGTTCTTC

D gene: -
clone size: -
J gene: TRBJ2-3
V gene: TRBV6-1
CDR3 protein: CASNSVLTDTQYF
CDR3 DNA: TGTGCCAGCAATAGCGTTCTCACAGATACGCAGTATTTT

D gene: -
clone size: many
J gene: TRBJ2-1
V gene: TRBV7-9
CDR3 protein: CASSLGLNEQFF
CDR3 DNA: TGTGCCAGCAGCTTAGGACTCAATGAGCAGTTCTTC

D gene: -
clone size: -
J gene: TRBJ2-7
V gene: TRBV6-1
CDR3 protein: CASSTALLWEQYF
CDR3 DNA: TGTGCCAGCAGCACGGCCCTGTTGTGGGAGCAGTACTTC

D gene: -
clone size: -
J gene: TRBJ2-2
V gene: TRBV27
CDR3 protein: CASSLTGWNTGELFF
CDR3 DNA: TGTGCCAGCAGTTTAACCGGGTGGAACACCGGGGAGCTGTTTTTT

D gene: -
clone size: -
J gene: TRBJ2-1
V gene: TRBV21-1
CDR3 protein: CASSGGWMGNEQFF
CDR3 DNA: TGTGCCAGCAGCGGAGGATGGATGGGGAATGAGCAGTTCTTC

D gene: -
clone size: -
J gene: TRBJ2-3
V gene: TRBV9
CDR3 protein: CASSVGLRWGTDTQYF
CDR3 DNA: TGTGCCAGCAGCGTAGGACTTAGATGGGGTACAGATACGCAGTATTTT

D gene: -
clone size: -
J gene: TRBJ1-1
V gene: TRBV7-2
CDR3 protein: CASSPSTSGAFF
CDR3 DNA: TGTGCCAGCAGCCCCTCTACGTCTGGAGCTTTCTTT

D gene: -
clone size: -
J gene: TRBJ2-1
V gene: TRBV27
CDR3 protein: CASSFSRYNEQFF
CDR3 DNA: TGTGCCAGCAGTTTTTCCAGATACAATGAGCAGTTCTTC

D gene: -
clone size: -
J gene: TRBJ2-3
V gene: TRBV2
CDR3 protein: CASSEALPPPTDTQYF
CDR3 DNA: TGTGCCAGCAGTGAAGCGCTTCCCCCCCCCACAGATACGCAGTATTTT

D gene: -
clone size: -
J gene: TRBJ1-4
V gene: TRBV5-5
CDR3 protein: CASSGTDNAFPEKLFF
CDR3 DNA: TGTGCCAGCAGCGGAACGGACAACGCTTTTCCTGAAAAACTGTTTTTT

D gene: TRBD2
clone size: -
J gene: TRBJ2-1
V gene: TRBV2
CDR3 protein: CANKRGNEQFF
CDR3 DNA: TGTGCCAACAAGCGGGGCAATGAGCAGTTCTTC

D gene: TRBD1
clone size: once
J gene: TRBJ1-2
V gene: TRBV4-1
CDR3 protein: CASSQRIPGQGTYGYTF
CDR3 DNA: TGCGCCAGCAGCCAAAGAATACCGGGACAGGGAACCTATGGCTACACCTTC

D gene: TRBD1
clone size: -
J gene: TRBJ2-7
V gene: TRBV5-4
CDR3 protein: CASSFGTGTYEQYF
CDR3 DNA: TGTGCCAGCAGCTTCGGGACAGGAACCTACGAGCAGTACTTC

D gene: -
clone size: -
J gene: TRBJ2-7
V gene: TRBV4-1
CDR3 protein: CASSQESGTSYEQYF
CDR3 DNA: TGCGCCAGCAGCCAAGAATCAGGGACCTCCTACGAGCAGTACTTC

D gene: -
clone size: -
J gene: TRBJ2-3
V gene: TRBV29-1
CDR3 protein: CSVDLTDTQYF
CDR3 DNA: TGCAGCGTTGACCTCACAGATACGCAGTATTTT

D gene: -
clone size: -
J gene: TRBJ2-7
V gene: TRBV5-5
CDR3 protein: CASNPTDSYEQYF
CDR3 DNA: TGTGCCAGCAACCCGACGGACTCCTACGAGCAGTACTTC

D gene: -
clone size: -
J gene: TRBJ1-1
V gene: TRBV9
CDR3 protein: CASSAPANPEAFF
CDR3 DNA: TGTGCCAGCAGCGCCCCAGCCAACCCTGAAGCTTTCTTT

D gene: TRBD1
clone size: -
J gene: TRBJ2-7
V gene: TRBV29-1
CDR3 protein: CSVRPEQGYEQYF
CDR3 DNA: TGCAGCGTTCGCCCAGAACAGGGGTACGAGCAGTACTTC

D gene: -
clone size: -
J gene: TRBJ2-3
V gene: TRBV2
CDR3 protein: CASSPQTDTQYF
CDR3 DNA: TGTGCCAGCAGTCCCCAAACAGATACGCAGTATTTT

D gene: -
clone size: -
J gene: TRBJ2-6
V gene: TRBV30
CDR3 protein: CAWSATMSGANVLTF
CDR3 DNA: TGTGCCTGGAGTGCTACGATGTCTGGGGCCAACGTCCTGACTTTC

D gene: -
clone size: -
J gene: TRBJ1-1
V gene: TRBV21-1
CDR3 protein: CASSKGTETEAFF
CDR3 DNA: TGTGCCAGCAGCAAAGGTACAGAGACTGAAGCTTTCTTT

D gene: -
clone size: -
J gene: TRBJ1-2
V gene: TRBV28
CDR3 protein: CASSQTGRANYGYTF
CDR3 DNA: TGTGCCAGCAGTCAAACAGGGCGAGCTAACTATGGCTACACCTTC

D gene: -
clone size: -
J gene: TRBJ1-1
V gene: TRBV29-1
CDR3 protein: CSVEEENGFTEAFF
CDR3 DNA: TGCAGCGTTGAAGAAGAGAATGGTTTCACTGAAGCTTTCTTT

D gene: -
clone size: -
J gene: TRBJ2-7
V gene: TRBV11-3
CDR3 protein: CASSLDRGVVGYEQYF
CDR3 DNA: TGTGCCAGCAGCTTAGATCGAGGAGTTGTTGGCTACGAGCAGTACTTC

D gene: TRBD2
clone size: -
J gene: TRBJ2-1
V gene: TRBV29-1
CDR3 protein: CSVEDPKASGEYNEQFF
CDR3 DNA: TGCAGCGTTGAAGATCCGAAGGCTAGCGGAGAGTACAATGAGCAGTTCTTC

D gene: -
clone size: -
J gene: TRBJ2-7
V gene: TRBV7-8
CDR3 protein: CASSQPLWSSEQYF
CDR3 DNA: TGTGCCAGCAGTCAACCACTTTGGTCCTCCGAGCAGTACTTC

D gene: -
clone size: few
J gene: TRBJ1-1
V gene: TRBV29-1
CDR3 protein: CSVEGLQFEAFF
CDR3 DNA: TGCAGCGTTGAAGGTCTGCAGTTTGAAGCTTTCTTT

D gene: -
clone size: few
J gene: TRBJ1-2
V gene: TRBV27
CDR3 protein: CASSHMRVNYGYTF
CDR3 DNA: TGTGCCAGCAGTCATATGCGGGTAAACTATGGCTACACCTTC

D gene: -
clone size: -
J gene: TRBJ2-7
V gene: TRBV27
CDR3 protein: CASRFGRFYEQYF
CDR3 DNA: TGTGCCAGCCGGTTCGGACGGTTCTACGAGCAGTACTTC

D gene: TRBD2
clone size: -
J gene: TRBJ2-1
V gene: TRBV7-6
CDR3 protein: CASRPGTSGSGAYNEQFF
CDR3 DNA: TGTGCCAGCAGGCCCGGGACTAGCGGGTCTGGCGCCTACAATGAGCAGTTCTTC

D gene: -
clone size: few
J gene: TRBJ1-2
V gene: TRBV27
CDR3 protein: CASSPANYGYTF
CDR3 DNA: TGTGCCAGCAGTCCAGCTAACTATGGCTACACCTTC

D gene: TRBD2
clone size: -
J gene: TRBJ2-5
V gene: TRBV28
CDR3 protein: CASSLLETSQTQYF
CDR3 DNA: TGTGCCAGCAGTTTACTTGAGACTAGCCAGACCCAGTACTTC

D gene: TRBD2
clone size: -
J gene: TRBJ2-3
V gene: TRBV27
CDR3 protein: CASSIDSSGRPSGDTQYF
CDR3 DNA: TGTGCCAGCAGCATCGACTCTAGCGGGAGGCCGAGCGGAGATACGCAGTATTTT

D gene: -
clone size: -
J gene: TRBJ2-5
V gene: TRBV27
CDR3 protein: CASSYDPYQETQYF
CDR3 DNA: TGTGCCAGCAGTTACGACCCCTACCAAGAGACCCAGTACTTC

D gene: -
clone size: -
J gene: TRBJ2-2
V gene: TRBV7-9
CDR3 protein: CASSLGWGAPGELFF
CDR3 DNA: TGTGCCAGCAGCTTGGGGTGGGGCGCGCCCGGGGAGCTGTTTTTT

D gene: TRBD1
clone size: -
J gene: TRBJ1-3
V gene: TRBV11-2
CDR3 protein: CASSFLDRSSGNTIYF
CDR3 DNA: TGTGCCAGCAGCTTCCTGGACAGGTCCTCTGGAAACACCATATATTTT

D gene: -
clone size: -
J gene: TRBJ2-7
V gene: TRBV5-1
CDR3 protein: CASSPGTDSYEQYF
CDR3 DNA: TGCGCCAGCTCCCCCGGGACCGACTCCTACGAGCAGTACTTC

D gene: -
clone size: few
J gene: TRBJ2-3
V gene: TRBV4-2
CDR3 protein: CASSQNTDTQYF
CDR3 DNA: TGTGCCAGCAGCCAAAACACAGATACGCAGTATTTT

D gene: -
clone size: -
J gene: TRBJ2-1
V gene: TRBV9
CDR3 protein: CASSERVGGHNEQFF
CDR3 DNA: TGTGCCAGCAGCGAAAGGGTGGGAGGCCACAATGAGCAGTTCTTC